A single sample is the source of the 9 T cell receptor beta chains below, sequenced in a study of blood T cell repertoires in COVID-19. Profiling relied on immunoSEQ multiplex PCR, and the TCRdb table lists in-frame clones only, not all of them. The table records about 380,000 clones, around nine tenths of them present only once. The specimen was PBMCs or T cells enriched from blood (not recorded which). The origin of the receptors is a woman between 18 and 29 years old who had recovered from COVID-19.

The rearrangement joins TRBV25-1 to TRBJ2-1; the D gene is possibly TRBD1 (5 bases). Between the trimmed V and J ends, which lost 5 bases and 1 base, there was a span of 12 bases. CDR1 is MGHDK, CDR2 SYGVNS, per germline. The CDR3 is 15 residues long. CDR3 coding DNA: TGTGCCAGCAGTATTTCCGCAGGGTCCTACAATGAGCAGTTCTTC. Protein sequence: CASSISAGSYNEQFF. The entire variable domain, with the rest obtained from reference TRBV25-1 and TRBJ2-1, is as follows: EADIYQTPRYLVIGTGKKITLECSQTMGHDKMYWYQQDPGMELHLIHYSYGVNSTEKGDLSSESTVSRIRTEHFPLTLESARPSHTSQYLCASSISAGSYNEQFFGPGTRLTVL.

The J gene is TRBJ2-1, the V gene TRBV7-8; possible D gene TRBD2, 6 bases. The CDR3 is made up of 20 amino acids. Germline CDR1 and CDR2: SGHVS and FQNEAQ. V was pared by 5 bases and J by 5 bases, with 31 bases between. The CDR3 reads CASSQSGGLSFPRPDNEQFF. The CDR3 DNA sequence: TGTGCCAGCAGCCAATCTGGGGGACTGTCTTTTCCCCGACCGGACAATGAGCAGTTCTTC.

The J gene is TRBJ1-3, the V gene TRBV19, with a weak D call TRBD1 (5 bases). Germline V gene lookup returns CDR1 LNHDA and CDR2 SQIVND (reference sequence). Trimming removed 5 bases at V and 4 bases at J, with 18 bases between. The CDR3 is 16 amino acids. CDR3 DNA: TGTGCCAGTAGTCCTGGGAGGGACCCTCGAGGAAACACCATATATTTT. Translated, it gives CASSPGRDPRGNTIYF.

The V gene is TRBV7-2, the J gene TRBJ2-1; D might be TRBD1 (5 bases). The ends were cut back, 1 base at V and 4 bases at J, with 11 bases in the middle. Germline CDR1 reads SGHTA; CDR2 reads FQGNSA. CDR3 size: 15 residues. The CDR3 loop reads CASSLEQALYNEQFF. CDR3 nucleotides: TGTGCCAGCAGCTTAGAACAGGCTCTTTACAATGAGCAGTTCTTC.

CDR3 amino acids: CASSILTGGTDTQYF. CDR3 DNA: TGTGCCAGCAGTATTTTGACGGGGGGCACAGATACGCAGTATTTT. This chain uses TRBV28 with TRBJ2-3; TRBD2 might be the D (6 bases). V was clipped by 5 bases and J by 1 base, with 13 bases between them. Germline V gene data show CDR1 as MDHEN and CDR2 as SYDVKM. This CDR3 is 15 amino acids long.

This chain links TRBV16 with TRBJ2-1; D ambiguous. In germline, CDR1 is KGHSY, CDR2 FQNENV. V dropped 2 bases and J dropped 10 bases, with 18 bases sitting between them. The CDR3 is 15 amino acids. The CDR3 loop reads CASSQRSVALREQFF. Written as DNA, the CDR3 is TGTGCCAGCAGCCAAAGGAGTGTGGCCTTAAGGGAGCAGTTCTTC.

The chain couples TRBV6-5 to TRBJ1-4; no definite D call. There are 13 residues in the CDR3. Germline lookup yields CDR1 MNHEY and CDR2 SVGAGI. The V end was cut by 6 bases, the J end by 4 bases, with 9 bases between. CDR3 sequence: CASSSRRNEKLFF. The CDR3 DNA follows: TGTGCCAGCAGCTCCCGTCGTAATGAAAAACTGTTTTTT.

The CDR3 reads CASSQLGGETQYF. DNA of the CDR3: TGCGCCAGCAGCCAATTAGGAGGGGAGACCCAGTACTTC. The chain has TRBV5-1 and TRBJ2-5; D might be TRBD2 (6 bases). This CDR3 contains 13 residues. Trimming took off 4 bases at V and 5 bases at J, with 12 bases between the two ends. The V gene's germline CDR1 is SGHRS and CDR2 YFSETQ.

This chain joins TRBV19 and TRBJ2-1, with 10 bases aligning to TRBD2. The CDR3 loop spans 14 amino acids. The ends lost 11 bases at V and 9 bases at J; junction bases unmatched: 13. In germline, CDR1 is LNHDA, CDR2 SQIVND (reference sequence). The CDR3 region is CACTDQAGGSEQFF. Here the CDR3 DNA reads TGTGCCTGCACGGACCAAGCGGGGGGGAGTGAGCAGTTCTTC.